A selection of T cell receptor beta chains follows, all from one sample in a study of beta chain features in type 1 diabetes. TCRdb keeps only in-frame clones here, not all; method: immunoSEQ multiplex PCR. The sample holds some 220,000 clones; approximately 10% are singletons and the top ten take approximately 1.3%. The material sequenced was central memory CD4+ T cells from blood. These TCRs come from a man in his late teens or twenties in good health. Each CDR3 is given with its conserved first and last residue. Each record gives: clone size, V gene, J gene, D gene, CDR3 DNA, CDR3 protein. The D gene is left open where the match is weak. Some rows have no size entry. The others give once, few or many, or a class for an expanded clone.

clone_size: few; v_call: TRBV6-6; j_call: TRBJ2-1; d_call: TRBD2; cdr3_nt: TGTGCCAGCAGTTATGCGGGACTAGCGGTTTACAATGAGCAGTTCTTC; cdr3_aa: CASSYAGLAVYNEQFF
clone_size: NA; v_call: TRBV29-1; j_call: TRBJ2-5; d_call: NA; cdr3_nt: TGCAGCGCAGGACAGTTTCAAGAGACCCAGTACTTC; cdr3_aa: CSAGQFQETQYF
clone_size: few; v_call: TRBV7-2; j_call: TRBJ2-7; d_call: TRBD1; cdr3_nt: TGTGCCAGCAGCTACCGCAGGGGGCGGAACGAGCAGTACTTC; cdr3_aa: CASSYRRGRNEQYF
clone_size: NA; v_call: TRBV5-6; j_call: TRBJ2-5; d_call: TRBD2; cdr3_nt: TGTGCCAGCAGCTTGGTGACTAGCGGGAGGAATTGGGAGACCCAGTACTTC; cdr3_aa: CASSLVTSGRNWETQYF
clone_size: few; v_call: TRBV2; j_call: TRBJ1-1; d_call: NA; cdr3_nt: TGTGCCAGCAGCCTGACAGTGGAAGCTTTCTTT; cdr3_aa: CASSLTVEAFF
clone_size: NA; v_call: TRBV5-1; j_call: TRBJ2-7; d_call: TRBD2; cdr3_nt: TGCGCCAGCAGCTTGGTTAGCGGGAGCGGGTACGAGCAGTACTTC; cdr3_aa: CASSLVSGSGYEQYF
clone_size: NA; v_call: TRBV7-8; j_call: TRBJ1-3; d_call: NA; cdr3_nt: TGTGCCAGCAGCTTAGATTTTGCATCGGCTGGAAACACCATATATTTT; cdr3_aa: CASSLDFASAGNTIYF
clone_size: few; v_call: TRBV7-2; j_call: TRBJ2-1; d_call: NA; cdr3_nt: TGTGCCAGCAGACTTAAGAACGGCGATGAGCAGTTCTTC; cdr3_aa: CASRLKNGDEQFF
clone_size: few; v_call: TRBV7-9; j_call: TRBJ1-1; d_call: NA; cdr3_nt: TGTGCCAGCAGCTTCGTGTCTTTGAGACCTGAAGCTTTCTTT; cdr3_aa: CASSFVSLRPEAFF
clone_size: few; v_call: TRBV2; j_call: TRBJ2-4; d_call: NA; cdr3_nt: TGTGCCAGCAGTGCTTCGAGGGGGAAAAACATTCAGTACTTC; cdr3_aa: CASSASRGKNIQYF
clone_size: few; v_call: TRBV5-4; j_call: TRBJ2-4; d_call: NA; cdr3_nt: TGTGCCAGCAGCACCCGCGAGAGGGGTTTAAACATTCAGTACTTC; cdr3_aa: CASSTRERGLNIQYF
clone_size: many; v_call: TRBV7-9; j_call: TRBJ2-7; d_call: NA; cdr3_nt: TGTGCCAGCAGCCCCCCGACAGACTACGAGCAGTACTTC; cdr3_aa: CASSPPTDYEQYF
clone_size: few; v_call: TRBV7-9; j_call: TRBJ2-7; d_call: NA; cdr3_nt: TGTGCCAGCAGCTTAGAAAGCATTTCGACAACACTTCAGTACTTC; cdr3_aa: CASSLESISTTLQYF
clone_size: few; v_call: TRBV7-6; j_call: TRBJ2-7; d_call: NA; cdr3_nt: TGTGCCAGCAGCTTAGCGGGCCGGGACACCAACTCCTACGAGCAGTACTTC; cdr3_aa: CASSLAGRDTNSYEQYF
clone_size: NA; v_call: TRBV30; j_call: TRBJ2-1; d_call: NA; cdr3_nt: TGTGCCTGGAGTGGAATCGATGAGCAGTTCTTC; cdr3_aa: CAWSGIDEQFF
clone_size: NA; v_call: TRBV11-3; j_call: TRBJ1-1; d_call: TRBD1; cdr3_nt: TGTGCCAGCAGCTCCGGACAGGGAACTGACACTGAAGCTTTCTTT; cdr3_aa: CASSSGQGTDTEAFF
clone_size: few; v_call: TRBV18; j_call: TRBJ2-7; d_call: NA; cdr3_nt: TGTGCCAGCTCACCACCGGTCTCTACCTACGAGCAGTACTTC; cdr3_aa: CASSPPVSTYEQYF
clone_size: NA; v_call: TRBV11-2; j_call: TRBJ2-1; d_call: TRBD2; cdr3_nt: TGTGCCAGCAGCTGGGGACTAGCGGGAGGGTACAATGAGCAGTTCTTC; cdr3_aa: CASSWGLAGGYNEQFF
clone_size: NA; v_call: TRBV18; j_call: TRBJ2-2; d_call: NA; cdr3_nt: TGTGCCAGCTCACCACCGTCCGGGCCTACGAACACCGGGGAGCTGTTTTTT; cdr3_aa: CASSPPSGPTNTGELFF
clone_size: few; v_call: TRBV7-9; j_call: TRBJ2-2; d_call: NA; cdr3_nt: TGTGCCAGCAGCTGGGGACCCGAAGCCGGGGAGCTGTTTTTT; cdr3_aa: CASSWGPEAGELFF
clone_size: NA; v_call: TRBV4-2; j_call: TRBJ2-3; d_call: NA; cdr3_nt: TGTGCCAGCAGCCACCGACTAGAGGAATGGACAGATACGCAGTATTTT; cdr3_aa: CASSHRLEEWTDTQYF
clone_size: NA; v_call: TRBV6-5; j_call: TRBJ2-1; d_call: TRBD1; cdr3_nt: TGTGCCAGCAGTTCCCCCAGGGGGCGCGGAGATGAGCAGTTCTTC; cdr3_aa: CASSSPRGRGDEQFF
clone_size: NA; v_call: TRBV5-1; j_call: TRBJ2-5; d_call: NA; cdr3_nt: TGCGCCAGCAGCTTTAGGGAAGAACCGTTGGGGACCCAGTACTTC; cdr3_aa: CASSFREEPLGTQYF
clone_size: NA; v_call: TRBV9; j_call: TRBJ2-5; d_call: NA; cdr3_nt: TGTGCCAGCAGCGTGTCCTCCGGGAGAGAGACCCAGTACTTC; cdr3_aa: CASSVSSGRETQYF
clone_size: NA; v_call: TRBV11-2; j_call: TRBJ2-2; d_call: NA; cdr3_nt: TGTGCCAGCAGCCCAGCGTTCCAAGACCTCGGTAGCGGGGAGCTGTTTTTT; cdr3_aa: CASSPAFQDLGSGELFF
clone_size: few; v_call: TRBV20-1; j_call: TRBJ2-7; d_call: NA; cdr3_nt: TGCAGTGCCTTGGGGACCGAGCAGTACTTC; cdr3_aa: CSALGTEQYF
clone_size: many; v_call: TRBV29-1; j_call: TRBJ2-7; d_call: TRBD1; cdr3_nt: TGCAGCGTTGGAATTCGACAGGGAAGGGAGCAGTACTTC; cdr3_aa: CSVGIRQGREQYF
clone_size: few; v_call: TRBV9; j_call: TRBJ2-1; d_call: NA; cdr3_nt: TGTGCCAGCAGTGGTGGTTCTAGCGAGCAGTTCTTC; cdr3_aa: CASSGGSSEQFF
clone_size: few; v_call: TRBV2; j_call: TRBJ1-1; d_call: NA; cdr3_nt: TGTGCCAGCAGGGGGGTTGTGGGCACTGAAGCTTTCTTT; cdr3_aa: CASRGVVGTEAFF
clone_size: many; v_call: TRBV5-4; j_call: TRBJ2-1; d_call: NA; cdr3_nt: TGTGCCAGCAGCTTGGCCCGCAGGGACTGGAACAATGAGCAGTTCTTC; cdr3_aa: CASSLARRDWNNEQFF
clone_size: NA; v_call: TRBV29-1; j_call: TRBJ2-7; d_call: TRBD2; cdr3_nt: TGCAGCGGACGGGAGGGCCGAAACGAGCAGTACTTC; cdr3_aa: CSGREGRNEQYF
clone_size: NA; v_call: TRBV5-4; j_call: TRBJ2-1; d_call: TRBD1; cdr3_nt: TGTGCCAGCAGTTCAACCGGGACAGGTAGCAATGAGCAGTTCTTC; cdr3_aa: CASSSTGTGSNEQFF
clone_size: few; v_call: TRBV29-1; j_call: TRBJ2-3; d_call: NA; cdr3_nt: TGCAGCGCCAAGAACTCGCTACAGGGCCTTAGCACAGATACGCAGTATTTT; cdr3_aa: CSAKNSLQGLSTDTQYF
clone_size: few; v_call: TRBV19; j_call: TRBJ2-4; d_call: TRBD2; cdr3_nt: TGTGCCAGTAGAGGGGGACTAGCGGGGCCCAAAAACATTCAGTACTTC; cdr3_aa: CASRGGLAGPKNIQYF
clone_size: NA; v_call: TRBV7-2; j_call: TRBJ2-7; d_call: NA; cdr3_nt: TGTGCCAGCAGCTTGACCGACATCAGCTCCTACGAGCAGTACTTC; cdr3_aa: CASSLTDISSYEQYF
clone_size: few; v_call: TRBV29-1; j_call: TRBJ2-2; d_call: NA; cdr3_nt: TGCAGCGGCCTCCCTTCAGACTACACCGGGGAGCTGTTTTTT; cdr3_aa: CSGLPSDYTGELFF
clone_size: few; v_call: TRBV15; j_call: TRBJ2-1; d_call: NA; cdr3_nt: TGTGCCACCAGCACTCGATCCGGGACCTTATACAATGAGCAGTTCTTC; cdr3_aa: CATSTRSGTLYNEQFF
clone_size: many; v_call: TRBV7-9; j_call: TRBJ2-6; d_call: NA; cdr3_nt: TGTGCCAGCAGCCCCCGCGGTGGGGCCAACGTCCTGACTTTC; cdr3_aa: CASSPRGGANVLTF
clone_size: few; v_call: TRBV11-2; j_call: TRBJ2-5; d_call: TRBD2; cdr3_nt: TGTGCCAGCAGCAAGCCGGGACTAGCGTCCCAAGAGACCCAGTACTTC; cdr3_aa: CASSKPGLASQETQYF
clone_size: NA; v_call: TRBV29-1; j_call: TRBJ2-3; d_call: TRBD2; cdr3_nt: TGCAGCGTGGGGGGGAGAGTGGGCTGGGCTGGAGATACGCAGTATTTT; cdr3_aa: CSVGGRVGWAGDTQYF
clone_size: few; v_call: TRBV7-9; j_call: TRBJ2-2; d_call: TRBD1; cdr3_nt: TGTGCCAGCAGCTTAGGGGACAGGAGGGGGAACACCGGGGAGCTGTTTTTT; cdr3_aa: CASSLGDRRGNTGELFF
clone_size: few; v_call: TRBV11-3; j_call: TRBJ2-1; d_call: NA; cdr3_nt: TGTGCCAGCAGCCCAAGCAGTAGCGGAGGGTGGCAGTTCTTC; cdr3_aa: CASSPSSSGGWQFF
clone_size: many; v_call: TRBV7-9; j_call: TRBJ2-7; d_call: NA; cdr3_nt: TGTGCCAGCAGCTTAGGTCCTAGTCCCTACGAGCAGTACTTC; cdr3_aa: CASSLGPSPYEQYF
clone_size: NA; v_call: TRBV9; j_call: TRBJ2-3; d_call: TRBD2; cdr3_nt: TGTGCCAGCAGCTCTAGACTAGCGGCCACAGATACGCAGTATTTT; cdr3_aa: CASSSRLAATDTQYF